Below are 5 T cell receptor beta chains sequenced from a single sample in a study of blood T cell repertoires in COVID-19. Here immunoSEQ multiplex PCR was the method, and the copy in TCRdb shows in-frame clones only, minus some. Of 75,000 to 90,000 clones detected, around four fifths appear once; the ten largest clones hold 11%. The sequenced sample consisted of peripheral blood. Source of these receptors: a human donor in a cohort sampled during active COVID-19.

This clone occurred a few times. The chain couples TRBV28 to TRBJ1-4; D may be TRBD1 (6 bases). This CDR3 contains 17 residues. The ends were cut back, 3 bases at V and 1 base at J, with 15 bases in the middle. Per the germline V gene, CDR1 is MDHEN and CDR2 is SYDVKM. DNA of the CDR3: TGTGCCAGCAGTTTCGTAGGACAGTCTTTAACTAATGAAAAACTGTTTTTT. Translating gives CASSFVGQSLTNEKLFF. Complete variable domain (other parts from reference TRBV28 and TRBJ1-4): DVKVTQSSRYLVKRTGEKVFLECVQDMDHENMFWYRQDPGLGLRLIYFSYDVKMKEKGDIPEGYSVSREKKERFSLILESASTNQTSMYLCASSFVGQSLTNEKLFFGSGTQLSVL.

The chain has TRBV7-8 and TRBJ2-3; perhaps TRBD1 as D (6 bases). The V and J ends lost 9 bases and 0 bases respectively, with 13 bases between them. CDR1 is SGHVS, CDR2 FQNEAQ, per germline. This CDR3 has 14 residues. As DNA, the CDR3 is TGTGCCAGTTCCGCAGGGGCTAGCACAGATACGCAGTATTTT. Translated, it gives CASSAGASTDTQYF.

The chain links TRBV5-1 to TRBJ2-7, with 12 bases fitting TRBD2. Germline CDR1 is SGHRS and CDR2 is YFSETQ. The CDR3 is made up of 15 amino acids. Trimming removed 3 bases from V and 7 bases from J; junction bases left unmatched: 8. The CDR3 DNA reads as TGCGCCAGCAGCTCAACGACTAGCGGGAGCCAAGAGCAGTACTTC. Translating it yields CASSSTTSGSQEQYF.

The J gene is TRBJ2-3, the V gene TRBV24-1; 8 bases agree with TRBD1. The CDR3 has 14 residues. J was trimmed by 6 bases and V by 4 bases; bases with no gene match: 5. Germline CDR1 reads KGHDR; CDR2 reads SFDVKD. The CDR3 region is CATSEAGGADTQYF. The CDR3 coding sequence is TGTGCCACCAGTGAAGCAGGGGGCGCGGATACGCAGTATTTT.

The gene calls are TRBV5-4 and TRBJ1-2; a possible D gene is TRBD1 (6 bases). The CDR3 runs to 12 residues. Trimming pared 2 bases from V and 6 bases from J, leaving 8 bases between. CDR1 and CDR2 from the germline V gene are SGHNT and YYREEE (reference sequence). CDR3 bases: TGTGCCAGCAGCTTTCACAGGGATGGCTACACCTTC. This encodes CASSFHRDGYTF.